This is a list of T cell receptor beta chains from one sample in a study of blood T cell repertoires in COVID-19. Profiled with immunoSEQ multiplex PCR; TCRdb holds only in-frame clones, not every one. The sample includes 70,000 to 100,000 clones, less than 90% of them seen just once. The material sequenced was peripheral blood. These receptor sequences come from a man aged 80 or over with active or convalescent COVID-19. CDR3s include the opening cysteine and the closing phenylalanine or tryptophan.

V gene	J gene	CDR3 protein
TRBV11-2	TRBJ2-7	CASSFFAGSHEQYF
TRBV12-3/TRBV12-4	TRBJ2-2	CASSLQVGGELFF
TRBV19	TRBJ1-2	CASSSDRIQRAGGYTF
TRBV18	TRBJ2-7	CASSPETGGYEQYF
TRBV5-1	TRBJ2-6	CASSLAGEAGANVLTF
TRBV4-3	TRBJ1-3	CASSQEYGQGFPFGNTIYF
TRBV4-2	TRBJ1-6	CASSQGTGNSPLHF
TRBV29-1	TRBJ1-4	CSATGGWEKLFF
TRBV23-1	TRBJ2-1	CAQSASGRARYNEQFF
TRBV28	TRBJ1-3	CASSLQRTHSGNTIYF
TRBV9	TRBJ1-1	CASSAGQVLTEAFF
TRBV10-3	TRBJ2-1	CAISVEGEQFF
TRBV4-3	TRBJ2-7	CASSQGLAGGYEQYF
TRBV28	TRBJ1-2	CASSRRQGYGYTF
TRBV7-8	TRBJ1-4	CASSLLSTGSNEKLFF
TRBV11-2	TRBJ1-3	CASSSAGYSGNTIYF
TRBV4-3	TRBJ1-4	CASSPRHNEKLFF
TRBV4-3	TRBJ2-1	CASSQDPTSGEQFF
TRBV2	TRBJ2-1	CAVHERSYNEQFF
TRBV2	TRBJ2-7	CASTPGLGEQYF
TRBV5-6	TRBJ2-2	CASSLDRGDTGELFF
TRBV2	TRBJ2-7	CASSVSDRAYEQYF
TRBV20-1	TRBJ1-3	CSASQGVFSGNTIYF
TRBV3-1/TRBV3-2	TRBJ2-5	CASSQGGSGSFGETQYF
TRBV4-3	TRBJ2-2	CASSQSSGRQTGELFF
TRBV6-2/TRBV6-3	TRBJ2-2	CASSYSRVSGNTGELFF
TRBV20-1	TRBJ2-7	CSASWTGNPYEQYF
TRBV7-9	TRBJ2-1	CASSLGTSMNSYNEQFF
TRBV6-5	TRBJ2-1	CASILAGKSSEQFF
TRBV23-1	TRBJ1-1	CASSQPTGQNTEAFF
TRBV28	TRBJ2-1	CASSPTSGSSYNEQFF
TRBV19	TRBJ2-1	CASSKGLAGYNEQFF
TRBV7-6	TRBJ2-7	CASSLRLAGGEHEQYF
TRBV7-3	TRBJ2-1	CASSHSSGGAIEQFF
TRBV15	TRBJ1-6	CATSREWGGDSPLHF
TRBV19	TRBJ1-2	CASSIRDSLRGTF
TRBV15	TRBJ2-1	CATSRDLPGGPSYEQFF
TRBV18	TRBJ1-1	CASSFDMNTEAFF
TRBV19	TRBJ1-4	CASRPRGPGNEKLFF
TRBV5-6	TRBJ2-7	CASGGVGGRKSHEQYF
TRBV5-1	TRBJ2-2	CASSLQGAVTGELFF